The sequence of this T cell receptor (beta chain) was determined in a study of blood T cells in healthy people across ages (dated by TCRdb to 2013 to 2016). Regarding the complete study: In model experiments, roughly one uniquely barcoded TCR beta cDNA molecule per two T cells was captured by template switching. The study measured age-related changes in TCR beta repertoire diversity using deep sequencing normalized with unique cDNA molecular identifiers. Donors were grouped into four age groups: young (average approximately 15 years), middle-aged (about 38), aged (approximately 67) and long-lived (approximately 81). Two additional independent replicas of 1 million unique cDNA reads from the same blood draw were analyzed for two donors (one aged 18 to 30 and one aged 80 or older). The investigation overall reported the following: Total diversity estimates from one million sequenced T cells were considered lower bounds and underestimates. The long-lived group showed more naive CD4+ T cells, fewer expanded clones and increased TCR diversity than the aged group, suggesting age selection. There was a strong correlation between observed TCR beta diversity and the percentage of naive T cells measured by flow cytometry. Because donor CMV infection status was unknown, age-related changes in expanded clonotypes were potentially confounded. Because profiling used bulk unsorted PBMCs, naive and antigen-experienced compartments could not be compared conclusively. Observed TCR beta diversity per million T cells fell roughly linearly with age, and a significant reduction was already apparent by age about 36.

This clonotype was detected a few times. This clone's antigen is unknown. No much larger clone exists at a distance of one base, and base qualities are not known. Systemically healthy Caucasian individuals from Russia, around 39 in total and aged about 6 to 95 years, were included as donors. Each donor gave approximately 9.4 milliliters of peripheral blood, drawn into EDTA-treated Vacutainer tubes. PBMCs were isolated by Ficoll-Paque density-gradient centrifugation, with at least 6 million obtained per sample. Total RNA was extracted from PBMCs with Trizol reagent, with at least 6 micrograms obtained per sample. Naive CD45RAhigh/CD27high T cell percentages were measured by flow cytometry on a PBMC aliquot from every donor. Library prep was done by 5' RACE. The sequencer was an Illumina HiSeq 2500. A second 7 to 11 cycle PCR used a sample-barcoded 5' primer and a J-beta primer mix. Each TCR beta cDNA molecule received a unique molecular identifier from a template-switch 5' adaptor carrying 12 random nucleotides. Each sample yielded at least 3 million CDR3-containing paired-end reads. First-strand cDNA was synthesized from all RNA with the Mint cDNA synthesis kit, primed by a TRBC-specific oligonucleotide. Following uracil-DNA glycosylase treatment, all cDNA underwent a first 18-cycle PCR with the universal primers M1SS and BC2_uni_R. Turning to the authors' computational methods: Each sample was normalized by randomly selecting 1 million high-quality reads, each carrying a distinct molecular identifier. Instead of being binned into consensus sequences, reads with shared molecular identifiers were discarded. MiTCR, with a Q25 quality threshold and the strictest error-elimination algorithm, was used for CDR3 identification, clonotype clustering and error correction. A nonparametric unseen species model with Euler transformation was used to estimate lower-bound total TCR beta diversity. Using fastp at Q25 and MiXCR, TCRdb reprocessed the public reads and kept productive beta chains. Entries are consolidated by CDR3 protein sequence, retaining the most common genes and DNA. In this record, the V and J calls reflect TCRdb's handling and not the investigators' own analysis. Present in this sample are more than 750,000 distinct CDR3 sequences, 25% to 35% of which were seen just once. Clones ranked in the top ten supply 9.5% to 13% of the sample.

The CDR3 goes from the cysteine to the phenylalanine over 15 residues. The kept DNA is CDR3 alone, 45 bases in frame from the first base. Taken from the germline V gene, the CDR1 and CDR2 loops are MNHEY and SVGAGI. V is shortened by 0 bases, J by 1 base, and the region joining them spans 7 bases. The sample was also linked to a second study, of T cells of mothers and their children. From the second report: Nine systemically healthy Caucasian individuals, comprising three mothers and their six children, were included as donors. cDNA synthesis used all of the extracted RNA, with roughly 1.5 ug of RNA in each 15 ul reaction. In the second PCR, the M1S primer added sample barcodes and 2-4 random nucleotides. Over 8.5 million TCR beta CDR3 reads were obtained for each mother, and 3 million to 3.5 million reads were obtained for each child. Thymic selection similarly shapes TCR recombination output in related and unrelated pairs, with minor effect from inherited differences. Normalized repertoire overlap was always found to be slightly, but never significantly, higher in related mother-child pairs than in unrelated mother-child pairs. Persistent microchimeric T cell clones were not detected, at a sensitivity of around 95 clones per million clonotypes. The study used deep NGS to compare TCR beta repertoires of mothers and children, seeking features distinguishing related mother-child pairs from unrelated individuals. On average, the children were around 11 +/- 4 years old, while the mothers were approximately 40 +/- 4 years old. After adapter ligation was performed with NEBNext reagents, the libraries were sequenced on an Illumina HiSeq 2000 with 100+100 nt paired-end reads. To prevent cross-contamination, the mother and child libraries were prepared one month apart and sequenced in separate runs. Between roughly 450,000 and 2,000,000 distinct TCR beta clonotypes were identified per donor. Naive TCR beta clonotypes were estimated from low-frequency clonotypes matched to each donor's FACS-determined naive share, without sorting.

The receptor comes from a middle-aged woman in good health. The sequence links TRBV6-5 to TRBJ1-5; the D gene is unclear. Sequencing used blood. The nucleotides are TGTGCCAGCAGTTACTCGAGTACGAGCAATCAGCCCCAGCATTTT. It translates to CASSYSSTSNQPQHF.